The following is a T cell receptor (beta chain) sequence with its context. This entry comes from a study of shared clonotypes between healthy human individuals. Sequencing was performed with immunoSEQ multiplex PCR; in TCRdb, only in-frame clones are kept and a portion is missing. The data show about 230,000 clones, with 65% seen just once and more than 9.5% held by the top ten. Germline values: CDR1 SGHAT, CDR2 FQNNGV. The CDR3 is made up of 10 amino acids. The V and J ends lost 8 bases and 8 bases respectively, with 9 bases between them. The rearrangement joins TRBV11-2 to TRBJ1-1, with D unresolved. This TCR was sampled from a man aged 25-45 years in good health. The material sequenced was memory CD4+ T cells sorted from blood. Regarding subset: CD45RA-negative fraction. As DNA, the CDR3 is TGTGCCAGCGGGCGGTGGGAAGCTTTCTTT. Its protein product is CASGRWEAFF.